This TCR beta chain came from a study of shared clonotypes between healthy human individuals. Broader study findings: Donor clonotype sharing was expected to depend on sequencing depth. Blood was the only sampled material, and tissue repertoires likely differ.

The CDR3 totals 17 residues. Germline V gene data show CDR1 as LNHDA and CDR2 as SQIVND (reference sequence). With 5 bases clipped from V and 4 bases from J, the junction kept 14 bases outside the gene matches. It was at deep level that the assay was run. The protocol was immunoSEQ multiplex PCR, while the TCRdb copy is restricted to in-frame clones and leaves out a portion. The sample gives about 980,000 clones, 76% of which show up once; approximately 1.5% is in the top ten. With respect to this clone: The target antigen is unknown.

The receptor was isolated from a man aged 18-30 years in good health. This rearrangement joins TRBV19 to TRBJ1-5; the match to TRBD1 covers 7 bases. Source material: memory CD4+ T cells sorted from blood. Subset specified: CD45RA-negative fraction. This CDR3 reads CASSVRSARQGNQPQHF. CDR3 coding DNA: TGTGCCAGTAGTGTGAGAAGTGCCCGACAGGGTAATCAGCCCCAGCATTTT.